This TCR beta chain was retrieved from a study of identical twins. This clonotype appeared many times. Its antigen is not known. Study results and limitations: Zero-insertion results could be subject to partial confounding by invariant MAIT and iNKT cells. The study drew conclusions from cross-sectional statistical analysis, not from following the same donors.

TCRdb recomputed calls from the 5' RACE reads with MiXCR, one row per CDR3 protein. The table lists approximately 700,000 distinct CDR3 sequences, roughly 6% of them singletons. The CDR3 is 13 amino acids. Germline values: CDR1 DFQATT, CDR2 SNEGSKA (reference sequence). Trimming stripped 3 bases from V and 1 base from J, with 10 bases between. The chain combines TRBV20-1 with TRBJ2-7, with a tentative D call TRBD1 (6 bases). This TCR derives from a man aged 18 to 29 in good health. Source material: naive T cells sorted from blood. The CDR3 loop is CSARAGESYEQYF. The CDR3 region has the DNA TGCAGTGCTAGGGCAGGGGAGTCCTACGAGCAGTACTTC.